The clone carrying this T cell receptor beta chain has only a few counts. Its antigen is unidentified. This entry is derived from a study of type 1 and type 2 diabetes patients. Across the study: CD4+ or CD8+ T cells were positively selected from PBMCs with microbeads. Sequencing for the whole study yielded around 19 million paired-end reads.

Per the germline V gene, CDR1 is MNHNS and CDR2 is SASEGT. CDR3 length: 12 residues. V lost 7 bases and J 6 bases, leaving 12 bases between the germline ends. Each diabetic donor fulfilled classification criteria for either type 1 or type 2. Regarding the study as a whole: Unmatched age and gender across groups might bias interpretation.

The PCR template was genomic DNA. Amplification of the beta chain CDR3 used 30 forward and 13 reverse multiplex primers. Using its own MiXCR run on the multiplex PCR reads, TCRdb lists one record per CDR3 protein. Of more than 250,000 distinct CDR3 sequences in the sample, around 50% were seen once. The sample taken for sequencing was peripheral blood mononuclear cells (PBMCs). This chain links TRBV6-1 with TRBJ1-1; possible D gene TRBD1, 6 bases. This TCR derives from a man younger than 30 with type 2 diabetes. Here the CDR3 reads CASTSRGSEAFF. As DNA, the CDR3 is TGTGCCAGCACCTCTAGGGGGTCTGAAGCTTTCTTT.